This T cell receptor (beta chain) originates from a study of blood T cells in healthy people across ages. The study's findings and limits: Diversity figures derived from one million T cells were judged to underestimate the true value. TCR beta diversity per million T cells fell roughly linearly with age. It was the long-lived donors that had more naive CD4+ cells and higher diversity than aged donors.

Together with a sample-barcoded 5' primer, a J-beta primer mix was included in a second PCR lasting about 6 to 11 cycles. TCRdb re-derived calls from the 5' RACE reads in MiXCR, one entry per CDR3 protein. In the table there are some 1.5 million distinct CDR3 sequences, roughly 28% of which are singletons. The germline V gene encodes CDR1 SGDLS and CDR2 YYNGEE. J lost 4 bases, V lost 4 bases, and 10 bases had no gene match. This CDR3 is 16 amino acids long. This clonotype showed up just once. Its cognate antigen is unknown. Collection of roughly 9.8 milliliters of peripheral blood was performed for each donor.

The sequence was obtained from a woman aged 25 to 45 in good health. Sequencing was carried out using blood. The gene calls are TRBV9 and TRBJ1-5, with 8 bases lining up with TRBD1. In nucleotides, the CDR3 is TGTGCCAGCAGCACCCAGGACAGGGTGGGGAATCAGCCCCAGCATTTT. Its protein is CASSTQDRVGNQPQHF. The full variable domain, its missing parts supplied by reference TRBV9 and TRBJ1-5, is DSGVTQTPKHLITATGQRVTLRCSPRSGDLSVYWYQQSLDQGLQFLIQYYNGEERAKGNILERFSAQQFPDLHSELNLSSLELGDSALYFCASSTQDRVGNQPQHFGDGTRLSIL.